This T cell receptor beta chain was captured by sequencing in a study of blood T cell repertoires in COVID-19. Study-level background: Donors in the United States, Italy and Spain gave samples during acute or convalescent COVID-19. The cDNA or gDNA used as material had been derived from T cells, B-cell-depleted T cells, or PBMCs.

Original processing notes: How many nucleated cells were present was estimated from reference gene primer amplification. Measured with immunoSEQ multiplex PCR; TCRdb has only the in-frame clones, and not every one. V, J and clone size reflect that table, while D and trimming were determined from the DNA. Of nearly 200,000 clones listed, 70% to 90% are singletons. With 2 bases removed from V and 4 bases from J, the gap between germline ends came to 13 bases. In germline, CDR1 is MGHDK, CDR2 SYGVNS. The CDR3 runs 15 residues. The J gene is TRBJ2-3, the V gene TRBV25-1; D is possibly TRBD2 (5 bases). Sequencing was done on a sample of peripheral blood. The TCR comes from a woman aged 40 to 55 who had recovered from COVID-19. As DNA, the CDR3 is TGTGCCAGCAGTGAAGGGCCTAGCTCCGCAGATACGCAGTATTTT. Amino acids: CASSEGPSSADTQYF.